This record covers a single T cell receptor (beta chain). These data belong to a study of shared clonotypes between healthy human individuals. Method: immunoSEQ multiplex PCR; TCRdb's copy keeps in-frame clones and lacks some. The data hold some 580,000 clones, with 95% to 98% observed a single time. Germline V gene sequence: CDR1 MDHEN, CDR2 SYDVKM. CDR3 length: 13 amino acids. The V and J ends lost 6 bases and 1 base respectively, with 9 bases between them. The chain recombines TRBV28 with TRBJ1-1; D not resolved. The source is a woman aged 25 to 39 in good health. Sequenced material: naive CD4+ T cells sorted from blood. Subset denoted: CD45RA+ positively selected. This CDR3 reads CASRASGNTEAFF. DNA for the CDR3: TGTGCCAGCAGGGCTTCCGGGAACACTGAAGCTTTCTTT.